This TCR beta chain was profiled in a study of T cells in Graves' hyperthyroidism and ophthalmopathy. This clonotype was seen only once. Using RNA transcripts as the source, TCR beta CDR3 regions were amplified. First-round RT-PCR of the TCR CDR3 relied on the HTBI primer set. MiXCR was run by TCRdb on the multiplex PCR reads, yielding one entry per CDR3 protein. The repertoire holds hundreds of thousands of distinct CDR3 sequences, with about 45% as singletons. The sequenced sample was peripheral blood or thyroid tissue (not recorded which). The receptor's source is an adult man with Graves' disease, either hyperthyroidism or ophthalmopathy (not recorded which).

This CDR3 is CAIRGTSGGQETQYF. The CDR3 nucleotides read TGTGCCATCAGGGGGACTAGCGGGGGCCAAGAGACCCAGTACTTC. V is TRBV10-3 and J is TRBJ2-5; 14 bases line up with TRBD2. The V and J ends lost 6 bases and 1 base, in that order; junction bases with no gene match: 1. Germline CDR1 is ENHRY and CDR2 is SYGVKD. CDR3 length: 15 residues.